These T cell receptor beta chains were read from a single sample in a study of T-cell reconstitution after alpha-beta-depleted transplantation in children. TCRdb re-called the PCR reads through MiXCR, storing one row per CDR3 protein. The sample lists 75,000 to 100,000 distinct CDR3 sequences, roughly 8.4% occurring once. This sample comprised PBMCs from the stem cell graft donor, obtained from the stem cell graft. The receptors derive from a human donor who donated a stem cell graft to a child with congenital amegakaryocytic thrombocytopenia. Each CDR3 is given with its conserved first and last residue. Fields, in order: D gene, V gene, clone size, J gene, CDR3 DNA, CDR3 protein. D genes are given only for firm matches. Some rows have no size entry. The others give once, few or many, or a class for an expanded clone.

-	TRBV29-1	many	TRBJ2-1	TGCAGCGTTCGTTTTGAAGACCGAAGGAATGAGCAGTTCTTC	CSVRFEDRRNEQFF
-	TRBV2	many	TRBJ2-7	TGTGCCAGCAGTGCGCAGGACGGGGGTTACTACGAGCAGTACTTC	CASSAQDGGYYEQYF
TRBD1	TRBV12-3/TRBV12-4	many	TRBJ1-5	TGTGCCAGCAGTTTGGATCGTCAGGGGGCAGTTCAGCCCCAGCATTTT	CASSLDRQGAVQPQHF
-	TRBV5-1	many	TRBJ2-3	TGCGCCAGCAGCTTGTTGGGGGGACAAGATACGCAGTATTTT	CASSLLGGQDTQYF
TRBD2	TRBV3-1	many	TRBJ2-4	TGTGCCAGCAGTCCCCGGGGGGAGGACATTCAGTACTTC	CASSPRGEDIQYF
TRBD1	TRBV28	many	TRBJ2-7	TGTGCCAGCAGTTTAGGGGACAGGGCCTACGAGCAGTACTTC	CASSLGDRAYEQYF
-	TRBV3-1	many	TRBJ2-7	TGTGCCAGCAGCCAAGTCAGTCGGGATAACTACGAGCAGTACTTC	CASSQVSRDNYEQYF
-	TRBV3-1	many	TRBJ2-1	TGTGCCAGCAGCCAAGGCGGGGGCACCTACAATGAGCAGTTCTTC	CASSQGGGTYNEQFF
-	TRBV29-1	many	TRBJ2-1	TGCAGCGTTGAAGAATCCCCCCGGGGGATACCCCGAGTGAACTACAATGAGCAGTTCTTC	CSVEESPRGIPRVNYNEQFF
TRBD2	TRBV3-1	many	TRBJ2-1	TGTGCCAGCACCCTCAGCGGGATTCCCTACAATGAGCAGTTCTTC	CASTLSGIPYNEQFF
-	TRBV4-2	many	TRBJ1-2	TGTGCCAGCAGCCAAGATCAGGCGACAACCTATGGCTACACCTTC	CASSQDQATTYGYTF
TRBD2	TRBV5-4	many	TRBJ2-7	TGTGCCAGCAGCTTGGGACTAGCGGGAGAGTCTGCGCAGTACTTC	CASSLGLAGESAQYF
-	TRBV20-1	many	TRBJ1-3	TGCAGTGCTAGGCGATCTGAGGAGGGCACCATATATTTT	CSARRSEEGTIYF
-	TRBV13	many	TRBJ2-1	TGTGCCAGCAGTCTAGGACTACTGGGGTACAATGAGCAGTTCTTC	CASSLGLLGYNEQFF
TRBD1	TRBV25-1	-	TRBJ1-2	TGTGCCAGCAGTGCCTCCGGGACAGGGGGTGGGGACACCTTC	CASSASGTGGGDTF
-	TRBV28	-	TRBJ2-7	TGTGCCAGCAAGGGAAGCGGGCGCGAGCAGTACTTC	CASKGSGREQYF
-	TRBV20-1	many	TRBJ1-6	TGCAGTGCTAGAGAGGGGGTTGGTTCACCCCTCCACTTT	CSAREGVGSPLHF
-	TRBV7-8	many	TRBJ1-4	TGTGCCAGCAGCTTCAGTATTAATGAAAAACTGTTTTTT	CASSFSINEKLFF
TRBD1	TRBV5-1	-	TRBJ1-1	TGCGCCAGCAGCGCGGGACAGTGGAACACTGAAGCTTTCTTT	CASSAGQWNTEAFF
-	TRBV5-6	many	TRBJ1-6	TGTGCCAGCAGCCCAAGGTCGGTACGGTCCCCAAATTCACCCCTCCACTTT	CASSPRSVRSPNSPLHF
-	TRBV7-2	many	TRBJ2-3	TGTGCCAGCAGCTTAGTCTACCAAAGCACAGATACGCAGTATTTT	CASSLVYQSTDTQYF
-	TRBV30	-	TRBJ1-2	TGTGCCTGGAGTGCTAACAGGGCCGCAAGTGGCTACACCTTC	CAWSANRAASGYTF
TRBD2	TRBV3-1	many	TRBJ2-1	TGTGCCAGCAGCCAGAGACTAGCGGGGGGGCCCTCCTACAATGAGCAGTTCTTC	CASSQRLAGGPSYNEQFF
TRBD2	TRBV9	-	TRBJ2-3	TGTGCCAGCAGCGAGCGGCCGGGACTAGCGGAGTATTTT	CASSERPGLAEYF
TRBD1	TRBV19	-	TRBJ1-1	TGTGCCAGTATCGACCCCGGGACAGGATCAGAAGCTTTCTTT	CASIDPGTGSEAFF
TRBD2	TRBV5-1	many	TRBJ2-3	TGCGCCAGCAGCTTGGAAGGCGGGAGTTCTGGAGATACGCAGTATTTT	CASSLEGGSSGDTQYF
TRBD2	TRBV20-1	many	TRBJ2-7	TGCAGTGTGGGACTAGAGTCCTACGAGCAGTACTTC	CSVGLESYEQYF
TRBD2	TRBV20-1	few	TRBJ2-1	TGCAGTGCTTTGTCACTCAGGACTAGCGGGGCTTACAATGAGCAGTTCTTC	CSALSLRTSGAYNEQFF
TRBD2	TRBV5-5	many	TRBJ2-1	TGTGCCAGCAGCCTCTCCATAGCGGGAGTCCCCAATGAGCAGTTCTTC	CASSLSIAGVPNEQFF
-	TRBV20-1	many	TRBJ2-3	TGCAGTGCTAGAGATAGCCCGAGCACAGATACGCAGTATTTT	CSARDSPSTDTQYF
-	TRBV20-1	many	TRBJ2-7	TGCAGTGCTCAGGCCGACTATCACTACGAGCAGTACTTC	CSAQADYHYEQYF
-	TRBV7-9	many	TRBJ2-7	TGTGCCAGCAGCTTAGTGTCTGGGGGGAGGTACGAGCAGTACTTC	CASSLVSGGRYEQYF
-	TRBV28	many	TRBJ2-1	TGTGCCAGCAGTTTAGCCTCCTACAATGAGCAGTTCTTC	CASSLASYNEQFF
-	TRBV20-1	many	TRBJ2-7	TGCAGTGCTAGAGAGGGGGATACCCTTTACGAGCAGTACTTC	CSAREGDTLYEQYF
TRBD1	TRBV3-1	many	TRBJ2-2	TGTGCCAGCAGACTAACCGGGACAGGGCCCACCGGGGAGCTGTTTTTT	CASRLTGTGPTGELFF
TRBD2	TRBV20-1	many	TRBJ2-1	TGCAGTGCTAGTAGCGGGAGGGTAGCCTACAATGAGCAGTTCTTC	CSASSGRVAYNEQFF
TRBD1	TRBV3-1	many	TRBJ2-7	TGTGCCAGCAGCTTCCCCGGGACAGGCCCCTACGAGCAGTACTTC	CASSFPGTGPYEQYF
-	TRBV7-9	many	TRBJ1-5	TGTGCCAGCAGCTCGTACGCGTCCGGGGGCAATCAGCCCCAGCATTTT	CASSSYASGGNQPQHF
-	TRBV5-1	many	TRBJ2-1	TGCGCCAGCAGCTTGGCCAGCGGGGACATCTTCCGAAGCTCCTACAATGAGCAGTTCTTC	CASSLASGDIFRSSYNEQFF
-	TRBV5-1	many	TRBJ1-4	TGCGCCAGCAGCTTGGCGGGGCAGGGAGCAACTAATGAAAAACTGTTTTTT	CASSLAGQGATNEKLFF
-	TRBV12-3/TRBV12-4	many	TRBJ2-5	TGTGCCAGCAGTTTTTGGCAAGAGACCCAGTACTTC	CASSFWQETQYF
-	TRBV4-1	few	TRBJ1-6	TGCGCCAGCAGCCTAAGCCTGGATAATTCACCCCTCCACTTT	CASSLSLDNSPLHF
-	TRBV2	many	TRBJ2-7	TGTGCCAGCAGGGGGTCTTTTCTAGCGAGGGAGCAGTACTTC	CASRGSFLAREQYF
-	TRBV4-1	many	TRBJ1-2	TGCGCCAGCAGCCAAGGGGTTTTGGTACAGACCTACACCTTC	CASSQGVLVQTYTF
TRBD1	TRBV7-8	many	TRBJ2-7	TGTGCCAGCAGCCGGTCAGGGGGCTTAAGCTCCTACGAGCAGTACTTC	CASSRSGGLSSYEQYF
-	TRBV20-1	-	TRBJ1-4	TGCAGTGCTGGGCACAGGGCCGATGAAAAACTGTTTTTC	CSAGHRADEKLFF
TRBD1	TRBV5-1	many	TRBJ2-7	TGCGCCAGCAGCTTAAATCCAGAAACAGGGGACGAGCAGTACTTC	CASSLNPETGDEQYF
-	TRBV6-1	few	TRBJ2-1	TGTGCCAGCACTATAGGCCAACGGAATGAGCAGTTCTTC	CASTIGQRNEQFF
-	TRBV12-3/TRBV12-4	few	TRBJ2-7	TGTGCCAGCAGTTCCTCCTATGGCGTGCAGTACTTC	CASSSSYGVQYF
-	TRBV29-1	many	TRBJ2-7	TGCAGCGCCTCAGCCGTATCCATACCCTACGAGCAGTACTTC	CSASAVSIPYEQYF
TRBD1	TRBV9	many	TRBJ2-1	TGTGCCAGCAGCGCCGGGGACAGGTCCGCCAATGAGCAGTTCTTC	CASSAGDRSANEQFF
-	TRBV5-1	many	TRBJ1-1	TGCGCCAGCAGCTTGGAGGGCCCTGAAGCTTTCTTT	CASSLEGPEAFF
-	TRBV6-5	many	TRBJ2-2	TGTGCCAGCAGTCCCCCGGTAGGGGCTACCGGGGAGCTGTTTTTT	CASSPPVGATGELFF